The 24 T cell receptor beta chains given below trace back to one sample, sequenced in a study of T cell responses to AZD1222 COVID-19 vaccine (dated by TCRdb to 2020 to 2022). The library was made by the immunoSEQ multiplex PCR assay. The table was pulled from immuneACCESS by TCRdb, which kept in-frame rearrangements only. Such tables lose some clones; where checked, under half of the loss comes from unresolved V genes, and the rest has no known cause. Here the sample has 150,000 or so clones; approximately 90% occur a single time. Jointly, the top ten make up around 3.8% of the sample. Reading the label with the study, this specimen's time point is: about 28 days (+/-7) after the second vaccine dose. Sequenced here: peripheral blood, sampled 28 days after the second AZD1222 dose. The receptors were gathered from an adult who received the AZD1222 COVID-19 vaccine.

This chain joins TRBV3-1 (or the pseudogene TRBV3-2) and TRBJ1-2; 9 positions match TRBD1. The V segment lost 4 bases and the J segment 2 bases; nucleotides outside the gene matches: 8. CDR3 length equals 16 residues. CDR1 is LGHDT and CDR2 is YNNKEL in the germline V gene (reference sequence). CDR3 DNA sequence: TGTGCCAGCAGCCCTCCGGGACAGGGTTTGAACTATGGCTACACCTTC. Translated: CASSPPGQGLNYGYTF.

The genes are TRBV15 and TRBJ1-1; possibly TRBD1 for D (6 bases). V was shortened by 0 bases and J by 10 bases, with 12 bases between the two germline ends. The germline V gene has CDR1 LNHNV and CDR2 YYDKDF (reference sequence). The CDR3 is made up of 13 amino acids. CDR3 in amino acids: CATSRDLARGAFF. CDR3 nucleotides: TGTGCCACCAGCAGAGATCTGGCCAGGGGAGCTTTCTTT. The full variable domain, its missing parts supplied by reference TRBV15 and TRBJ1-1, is DAMVIQNPRYQVTQFGKPVTLSCSQTLNHNVMYWYQQKSSQAPKLLFHYYDKDFNNEADTPDNFQSRRPNTSFCFLDIRSPGLGDTAMYLCATSRDLARGAFFGQGTRLTVV.

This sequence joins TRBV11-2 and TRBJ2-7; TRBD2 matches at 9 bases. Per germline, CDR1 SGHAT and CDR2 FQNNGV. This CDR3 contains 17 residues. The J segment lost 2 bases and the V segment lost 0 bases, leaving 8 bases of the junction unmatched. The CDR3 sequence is CASSLDFRAGGTYEQYF. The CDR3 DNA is TGTGCCAGCAGCTTAGATTTTCGAGCGGGGGGCACCTACGAGCAGTACTTC.

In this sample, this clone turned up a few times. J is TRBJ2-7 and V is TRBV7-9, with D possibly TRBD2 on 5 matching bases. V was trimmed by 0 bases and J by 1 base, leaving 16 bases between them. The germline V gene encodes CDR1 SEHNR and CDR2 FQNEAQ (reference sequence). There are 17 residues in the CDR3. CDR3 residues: CASSLAPGNSFSYEQYF. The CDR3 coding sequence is TGTGCCAGCAGCTTAGCTCCCGGGAACTCATTTTCCTACGAGCAGTACTTC.

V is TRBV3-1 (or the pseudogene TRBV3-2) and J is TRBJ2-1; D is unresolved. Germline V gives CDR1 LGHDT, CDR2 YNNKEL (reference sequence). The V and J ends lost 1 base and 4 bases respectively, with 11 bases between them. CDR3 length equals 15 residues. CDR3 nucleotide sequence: TGTGCCAGCAGCCAAGTGGAACCCCGATACAATGAGCAGTTCTTC. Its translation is CASSQVEPRYNEQFF.

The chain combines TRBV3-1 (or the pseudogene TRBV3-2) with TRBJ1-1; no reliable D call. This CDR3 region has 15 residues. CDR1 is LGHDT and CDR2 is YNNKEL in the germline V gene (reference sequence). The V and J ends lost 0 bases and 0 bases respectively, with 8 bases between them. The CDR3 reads CASSQDGEMNTEAFF. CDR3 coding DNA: TGTGCCAGCAGCCAAGACGGGGAAATGAACACTGAAGCTTTCTTT.

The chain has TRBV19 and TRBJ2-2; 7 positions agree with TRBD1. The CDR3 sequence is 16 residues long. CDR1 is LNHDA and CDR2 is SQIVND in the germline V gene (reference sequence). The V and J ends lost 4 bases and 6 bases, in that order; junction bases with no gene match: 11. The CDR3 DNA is TGTGCCAGTAGTAATCCCCGACAGGGTAACTCCGGGGAGCTGTTTTTT. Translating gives CASSNPRQGNSGELFF.

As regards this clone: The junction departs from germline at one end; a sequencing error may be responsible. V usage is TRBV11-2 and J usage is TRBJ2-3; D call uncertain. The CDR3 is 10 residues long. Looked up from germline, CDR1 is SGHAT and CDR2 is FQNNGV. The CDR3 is CASLGPEGHF. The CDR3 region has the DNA TGTGCCAGCCTAGGGCCCGAAGGGCATTTT.

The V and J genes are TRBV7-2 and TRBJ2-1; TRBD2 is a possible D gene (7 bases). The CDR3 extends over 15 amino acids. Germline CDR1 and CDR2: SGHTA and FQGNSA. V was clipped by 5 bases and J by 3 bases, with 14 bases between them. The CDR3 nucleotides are TGTGCCAGCAGCCCCCGGGGGGCTGACTACAATGAGCAGTTCTTC. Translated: CASSPRGADYNEQFF. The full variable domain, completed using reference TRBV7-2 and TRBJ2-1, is GAGVSQSPSNKVTEKGKDVELRCDPISGHTALYWYRQSLGQGLEFLIYFQGNSAPDKSGLPSDRFSAERTGGSVSTLTIQRTQQEDSAVYLCASSPRGADYNEQFFGPGTRLTVL.

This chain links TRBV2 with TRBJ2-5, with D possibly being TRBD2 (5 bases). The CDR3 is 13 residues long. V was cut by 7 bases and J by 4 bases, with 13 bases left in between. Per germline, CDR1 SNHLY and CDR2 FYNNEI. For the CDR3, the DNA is TGTGCCAGCACCGTTACTAGAGGAGAGACCCAGTACTTC. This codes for CASTVTRGETQYF.

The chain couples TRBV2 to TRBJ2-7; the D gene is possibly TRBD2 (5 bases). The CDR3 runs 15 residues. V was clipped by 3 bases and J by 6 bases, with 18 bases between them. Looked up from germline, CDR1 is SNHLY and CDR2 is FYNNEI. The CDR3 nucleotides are TGTGCCAGCAGTGAGTTGGAGGCCCCTACCTCCGAGCAGTACTTC. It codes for CASSELEAPTSEQYF.

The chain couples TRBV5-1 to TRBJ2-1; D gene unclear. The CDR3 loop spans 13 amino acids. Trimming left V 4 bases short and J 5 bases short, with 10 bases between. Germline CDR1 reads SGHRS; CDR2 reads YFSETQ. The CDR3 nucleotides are TGCGCCAGCAGCCCCGGTGAGCACAATGAGCAGTTCTTC. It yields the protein CASSPGEHNEQFF.

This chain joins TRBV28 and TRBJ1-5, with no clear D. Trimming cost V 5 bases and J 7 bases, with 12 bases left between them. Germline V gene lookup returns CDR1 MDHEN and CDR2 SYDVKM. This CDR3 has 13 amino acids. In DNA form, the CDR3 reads TGTGCCAGCAGTCTACCGGGTATCCAGCCCCAGCATTTT. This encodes CASSLPGIQPQHF.

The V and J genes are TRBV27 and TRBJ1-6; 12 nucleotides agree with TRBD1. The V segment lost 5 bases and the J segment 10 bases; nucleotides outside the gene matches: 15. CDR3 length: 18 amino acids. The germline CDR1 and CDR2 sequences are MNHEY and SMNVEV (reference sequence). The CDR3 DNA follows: TGTGCCAGCAGTCGAGGGGACCCGGGACAGGGGGCGGGATCACCCCTCCACTTT. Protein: CASSRGDPGQGAGSPLHF.

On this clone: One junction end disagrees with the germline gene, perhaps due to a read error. The CDR3 sequence is CASSPQGFSYEQYF. In DNA, the CDR3 is TGTGCCAGCTCCCCACAGGGGTTCTCCTACGAGCAGTACTTC. V usage is TRBV18 and J usage is TRBJ2-7; 7 nucleotides match TRBD1. The CDR3 totals 14 residues. Germline loops: CDR1 KGHSH, CDR2 LQKENI.

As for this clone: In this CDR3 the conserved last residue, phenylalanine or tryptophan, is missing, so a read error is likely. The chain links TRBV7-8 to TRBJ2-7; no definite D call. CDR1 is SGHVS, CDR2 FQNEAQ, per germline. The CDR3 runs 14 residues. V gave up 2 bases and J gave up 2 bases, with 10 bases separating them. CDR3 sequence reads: CASSLNPAAYEQYL. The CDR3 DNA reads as TGTGCCAGCAGCTTAAATCCAGCAGCCTACGAGCAGTACCTC.

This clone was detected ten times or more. This CDR3 reads CASGLPKGGWGTGAYTGELFF. CDR3 DNA sequence: TGTGCTAGTGGTTTGCCGAAAGGAGGGTGGGGGACAGGGGCCTACACCGGGGAGCTGTTTTTT. The V gene is TRBV12-5, the J gene TRBJ2-2; 10 bases map to TRBD1. Germline V lookup: CDR1 LGHNT, CDR2 FRNRAP. Trimming cost V 2 bases and J 3 bases; bases outside gene matches: 18. The CDR3 spans 21 residues.

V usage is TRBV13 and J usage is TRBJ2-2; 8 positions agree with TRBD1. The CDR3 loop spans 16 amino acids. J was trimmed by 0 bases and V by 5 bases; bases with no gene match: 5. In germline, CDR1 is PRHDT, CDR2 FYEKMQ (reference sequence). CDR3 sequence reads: CASSPLQGANTGELFF. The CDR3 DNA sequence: TGTGCCAGCAGCCCTCTACAGGGGGCGAACACCGGGGAGCTGTTTTTT. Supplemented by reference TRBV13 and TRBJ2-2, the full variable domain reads AAGVIQSPRHLIKEKRETATLKCYPIPRHDTVYWYQQGPGQDPQFLISFYEKMQSDKGSIPDRFSAQQFSDYHSELNMSSLELGDSALYFCASSPLQGANTGELFFGEGSRLTVL.

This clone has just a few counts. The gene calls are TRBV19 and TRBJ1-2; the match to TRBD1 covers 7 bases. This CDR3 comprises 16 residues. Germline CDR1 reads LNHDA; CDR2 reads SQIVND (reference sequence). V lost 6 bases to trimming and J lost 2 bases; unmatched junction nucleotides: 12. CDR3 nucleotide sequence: TGTGCCAGTAGAGGGGGAACAGGGGCAATAAACTATGGCTACACCTTC. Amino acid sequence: CASRGGTGAINYGYTF. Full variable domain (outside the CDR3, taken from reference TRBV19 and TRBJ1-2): DGGITQSPKYLFRKEGQNVTLSCEQNLNHDAMYWYRQDPGQGLRLIYYSQIVNDFQKGDIAEGYSVSREKKESFPLTVTSAQKNPTAFYLCASRGGTGAINYGYTFGSGTRLTVV.

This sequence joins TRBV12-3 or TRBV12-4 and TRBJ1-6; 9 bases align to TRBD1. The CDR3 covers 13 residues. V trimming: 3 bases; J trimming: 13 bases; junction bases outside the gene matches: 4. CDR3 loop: CASSLDRGAPLHF. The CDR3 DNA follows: TGTGCCAGCAGTTTGGACAGGGGAGCGCCCCTCCACTTT.

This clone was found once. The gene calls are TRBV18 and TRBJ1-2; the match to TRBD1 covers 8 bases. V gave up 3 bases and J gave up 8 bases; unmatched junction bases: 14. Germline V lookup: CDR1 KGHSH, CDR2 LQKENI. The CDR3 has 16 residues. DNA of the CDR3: TGTGCCAGCTCACCTCTGGACAGGGCGACCCTATGGGGCTACACCTTC. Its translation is CASSPLDRATLWGYTF.

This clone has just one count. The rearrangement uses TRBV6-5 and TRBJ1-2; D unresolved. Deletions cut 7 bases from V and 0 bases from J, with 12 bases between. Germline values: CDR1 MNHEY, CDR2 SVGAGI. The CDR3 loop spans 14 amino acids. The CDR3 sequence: CASKKDGANYGYTF. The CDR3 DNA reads TGTGCCAGCAAGAAGGACGGTGCTAACTATGGCTACACCTTC.

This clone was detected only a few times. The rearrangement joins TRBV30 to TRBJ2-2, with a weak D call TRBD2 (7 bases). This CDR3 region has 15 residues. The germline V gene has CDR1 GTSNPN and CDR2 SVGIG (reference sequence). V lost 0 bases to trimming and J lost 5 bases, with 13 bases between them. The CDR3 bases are TGTGCCTGGAGTGTCCGGGGGGCAGAGACCGGGGAGCTGTTTTTT. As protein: CAWSVRGAETGELFF.

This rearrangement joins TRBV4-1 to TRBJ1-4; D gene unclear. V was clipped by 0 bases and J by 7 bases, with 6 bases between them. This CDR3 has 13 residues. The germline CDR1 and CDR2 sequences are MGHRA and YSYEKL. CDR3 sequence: CASSQDSGEKLFF. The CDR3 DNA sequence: TGCGCCAGCAGCCAAGATTCGGGTGAAAAACTGTTTTTT.